These 8 T cell receptor beta chains were sequenced from one sample in a study of shared clonotypes between healthy human individuals. Method: immunoSEQ multiplex PCR; TCRdb's copy keeps in-frame clones and lacks some. The sample carries about 2 million clones, over 85% recorded once. The sample was naive CD4+ T cells sorted from blood. As for subset: CD45RA+ positively selected. The receptors shown here come from a man between 18 and 29 years old in good health.

The chain links TRBV4-3 to TRBJ2-2; D remains ambiguous. The CDR3 runs 15 residues. Per germline, CDR1 LGHNA and CDR2 YSLEER. Trimming took off 1 base at V and 3 bases at J, with 9 bases between the two ends. CDR3 nucleotide sequence: TGCGCCAGCAGCCAAGTGGAAAGATACACCGGGGAGCTGTTTTTT. Its translation is CASSQVERYTGELFF.

The V and J genes are TRBV7-2 and TRBJ2-7, with 9 bases aligning to TRBD1. The length of the CDR3 is 14 residues. Per germline, CDR1 SGHTA and CDR2 FQGNSA. The V segment lost 5 bases and the J segment 3 bases; nucleotides outside the gene matches: 5. CDR3 nucleotides: TGTGCCAGCAGCACCCGGGACAGGGACTACGAGCAGTACTTC. Translated, it gives CASSTRDRDYEQYF. Full variable domain (missing parts from reference TRBV7-2 and TRBJ2-7): GAGVSQSPSNKVTEKGKDVELRCDPISGHTALYWYRQSLGQGLEFLIYFQGNSAPDKSGLPSDRFSAERTGGSVSTLTIQRTQQEDSAVYLCASSTRDRDYEQYFGPGTRLTVT.

In this sample, this clone turned up once. The chain uses TRBV6-5 and TRBJ2-7; a weak D match, TRBD1 (6 bases). Germline V gives CDR1 MNHEY, CDR2 SVGAGI. CDR3 size: 16 residues. V was clipped by 2 bases and J by 0 bases, with 14 bases between them. The CDR3 reads CASSYRWQGSSYEQYF. The CDR3 DNA is TGTGCCAGCAGTTACCGCTGGCAGGGGAGCTCCTACGAGCAGTACTTC.

The chain recombines TRBV30 with TRBJ2-5; D is uncertain. Per germline, CDR1 GTSNPN and CDR2 SVGIG (reference sequence). CDR3 length: 15 amino acids. The V end was cut by 3 bases, the J end by 1 base, with 15 bases between. CDR3: CAWRPRRRVQETQYF. In nucleotides, the CDR3 is TGTGCCTGGAGACCCCGGCGAAGGGTCCAAGAGACCCAGTACTTC.

This clone is a singleton in its sample. The rearrangement joins TRBV9 to TRBJ1-2, with D possibly matching TRBD1 (5 bases). This CDR3 contains 14 residues. Between the trimmed V and J ends, which lost 5 bases and 4 bases, there was a span of 15 bases. CDR1 is SGDLS and CDR2 is YYNGEE in the germline V gene. CDR3 protein: CASSPVGVAYGYTF. The CDR3 bases are TGTGCCAGCAGTCCGGTGGGGGTTGCCTATGGCTACACCTTC.

The chain combines TRBV9 with TRBJ1-3; unclear D gene. This CDR3 spans 17 amino acids. Germline CDR1 SGDLS, CDR2 YYNGEE. Trimming took 3 bases from V and 0 from J, leaving 16 bases between them. The CDR3 nucleotides are TGTGCCAGCAGCGCAGATTCAGGAGCGAGCTCTGGAAACACCATATATTTT. Protein product: CASSADSGASSGNTIYF.

The chain combines TRBV5-4 with TRBJ2-5; TRBD1 matches at 8 bases. Trimming took 4 bases from V and 2 from J; bases not matched to a gene: 4. In germline, CDR1 is SGHNT, CDR2 YYREEE (reference sequence). CDR3 length equals 14 residues. The CDR3 reads CASSRTGYQETQYF. The DNA of the CDR3 is TGTGCCAGCAGCAGGACAGGGTATCAAGAGACCCAGTACTTC. The full variable domain, completed using reference TRBV5-4 and TRBJ2-5, is ETGVTQSPTHLIKTRGQQVTLRCSSQSGHNTVSWYQQALGQGPQFIFQYYREEENGRGNFPPRFSGLQFPNYSSELNVNALELDDSALYLCASSRTGYQETQYFGPGTRLLVL.

The chain has TRBV6-1 and TRBJ1-2, with a weak D call TRBD1 (6 bases). Germline CDR1 MNHNS, CDR2 SASEGT. Trimming removed 5 bases at V and 8 bases at J, with 15 bases between. This CDR3 has 13 amino acids. The CDR3 region is CASSIQGAEGYTF. The CDR3 DNA is TGTGCCAGCAGTATACAGGGAGCGGAGGGCTACACCTTC.